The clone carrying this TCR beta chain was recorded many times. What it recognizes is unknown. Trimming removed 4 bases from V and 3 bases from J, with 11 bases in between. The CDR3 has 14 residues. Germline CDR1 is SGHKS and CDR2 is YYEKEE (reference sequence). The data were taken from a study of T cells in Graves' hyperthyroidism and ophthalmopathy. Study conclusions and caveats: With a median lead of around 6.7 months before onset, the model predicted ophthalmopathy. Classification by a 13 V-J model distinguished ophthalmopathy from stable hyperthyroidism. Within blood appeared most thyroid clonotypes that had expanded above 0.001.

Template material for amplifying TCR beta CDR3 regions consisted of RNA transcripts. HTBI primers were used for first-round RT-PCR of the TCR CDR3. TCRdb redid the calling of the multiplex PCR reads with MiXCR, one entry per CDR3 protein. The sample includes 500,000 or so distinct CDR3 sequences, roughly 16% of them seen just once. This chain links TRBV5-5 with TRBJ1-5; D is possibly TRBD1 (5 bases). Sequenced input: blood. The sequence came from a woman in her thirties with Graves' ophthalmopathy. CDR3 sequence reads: CASSPGPINQPQHF. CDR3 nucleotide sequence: TGTGCCAGCAGCCCGGGACCGATCAATCAGCCCCAGCATTTT.